The next 19 T cell receptor beta chains were all read from a single sample in a study of blood T cell repertoires in COVID-19. Repertoires were generated with immunoSEQ multiplex PCR, while TCRdb's copy carries only in-frame clones and drops some. Of about 220,000 clones in the sample, around 80% were seen once. Specimen: peripheral blood. The receptors here all came from a human donor in a cohort sampled during active COVID-19.

V gene TRBV30 combines with J gene TRBJ1-1; D might be TRBD1 (5 bases). The V end lost 3 bases, the J end lost 11 bases, and 16 bases lay between the germline ends. The germline V gene has CDR1 GTSNPN and CDR2 SVGIG (reference sequence). The CDR3 sequence is 12 residues long. CDR3 protein: CAWRRKGGAAFF. The CDR3 nucleotides are TGTGCCTGGAGGCGCAAGGGAGGGGCGGCTTTCTTT.

The chain links TRBV30 to TRBJ1-2, with D tentatively TRBD1 (5 bases). Trimming removed 5 bases at V and 0 bases at J, with 10 bases between. CDR3 length: 13 residues. Germline CDR1 reads GTSNPN; CDR2 reads SVGIG (reference sequence). The CDR3 nucleotides read TGTGCCTGGGGGACCCGGGCTAACTATGGCTACACCTTC. Protein sequence: CAWGTRANYGYTF.

This chain uses TRBV28 with TRBJ1-1, with 8 bases aligning to TRBD1. After removal of 7 bases from V and 7 bases from J, the junction contained 11 bases not matched to a gene. Germline V gene lookup returns CDR1 MDHEN and CDR2 SYDVKM. There are 14 residues in the CDR3. Here the CDR3 DNA reads TGTGCCAGCACCGGACAGGGTGGGATTAATGAAGCTTTCTTT. This sequence encodes CASTGQGGINEAFF.

The gene calls are TRBV7-2 and TRBJ1-1; D is uncertain. This CDR3 is 14 amino acids long. Deletions cut 4 bases from V and 5 bases from J, with 14 bases between. Germline loops: CDR1 SGHTA, CDR2 FQGNSA. CDR3 amino acids: CASSYNPRETEAFF. CDR3 coding DNA: TGTGCCAGCAGCTACAACCCCCGGGAGACTGAAGCTTTCTTT.

In the case of this clone: The identical CDR3 is also encoded by other nucleotide sequences in the sample. The J gene is TRBJ1-1, the V gene TRBV19, with 7 bases aligning to TRBD1. With V trimmed by 4 bases and J by 1 base, 6 bases remained unmatched. The CDR3 covers 15 residues. The germline V gene has CDR1 LNHDA and CDR2 SQIVND (reference sequence). CDR3 region: CASSTRTGGNTEAFF. CDR3 in DNA: TGTGCCAGTAGTACCAGGACAGGCGGGAACACTGAAGCTTTCTTT.

J is TRBJ2-1 and V is TRBV27, with 9 bases fitting TRBD1. After removal of 4 bases from V and 7 bases from J, the junction contained 5 bases not matched to a gene. CDR1 and CDR2 (germline): MNHEY, SMNVEV (reference sequence). CDR3 length equals 14 residues. CDR3 DNA: TGTGCCAGCAGTTCAACAGGGGGCGTGAATGAGCAGTTCTTC. Its protein product is CASSSTGGVNEQFF.

The chain has TRBV20-1 and TRBJ2-7; TRBD2 matches at 10 bases. This CDR3 region has 15 residues. Germline V gene data show CDR1 as DFQATT and CDR2 as SNEGSKA (reference sequence). V shed 3 bases, J shed 10 bases, and the junction held 15 bases outside the gene matches. CDR3 sequence (DNA): TGCAGTGCTAGTGAGTCTAGCGGGAGTAAAAGGGGACAGTACTTC. Translating gives CSASESSGSKRGQYF.

The chain has TRBV4-3 and TRBJ1-6; D unclear. The CDR3 spans 13 residues. The germline V gene has CDR1 LGHNA and CDR2 YSLEER. Trimming cost V 5 bases and J 8 bases, with 10 bases left between them. As DNA, the CDR3 is TGCGCCAGCAGCACAGACCAGGATTCACCCCTCCACTTT. It encodes CASSTDQDSPLHF.

This clone was counted a single time. The chain recombines TRBV7-9 with TRBJ1-1; possible D gene TRBD1, 6 bases. Germline V gene data show CDR1 as SEHNR and CDR2 as FQNEAQ (reference sequence). The CDR3 runs 14 residues. CDR3: CASVSRGAATEAFF. CDR3 DNA sequence: TGTGCTAGCGTTTCCCGGGGGGCAGCGACTGAAGCTTTCTTT.

This clone turned up a few times. This chain joins TRBV20-1 and TRBJ1-5; D is possibly TRBD1 (5 bases). This CDR3 has 15 residues. V was trimmed by 3 bases and J by 1 base, leaving 13 bases between them. Germline assignment: CDR1 DFQATT and CDR2 SNEGSKA (reference sequence). The CDR3 sequence: CSASWAGRSNQPQHF. DNA for the CDR3: TGCAGTGCTAGTTGGGCAGGGAGGAGCAATCAGCCCCAGCATTTT.

The chain has TRBV4-3 and TRBJ1-4; D possibly corresponds to TRBD1 (5 bases). The CDR3 is 18 residues long. With 2 bases removed from V and 0 bases from J, the gap between germline ends came to 16 bases. Per the germline V gene, CDR1 is LGHNA and CDR2 is YSLEER. Here the CDR3 reads CASSQRGGAPATNEKLFF. The DNA of the CDR3 is TGCGCCAGCAGCCAACGGGGAGGGGCACCCGCAACTAATGAAAAACTGTTTTTT.

The CDR3 coding sequence is TGTGCCATCAGTGATGACCCCGACAGGAACTATGGCTACACCTTC. Translated: CAISDDPDRNYGYTF. The gene calls are TRBV10-3 and TRBJ1-2; TRBD1 might be the D (6 bases). Germline V gives CDR1 ENHRY, CDR2 SYGVKD. This CDR3 contains 15 residues. Trimming shortened V by 3 bases and J by 2 bases, and 13 bases separated the two germline ends.

The chain carries TRBV4-3 and TRBJ2-5; D not certain. The CDR3 covers 15 residues. V was clipped by 1 base and J by 5 bases, with 14 bases between them. Germline CDR1 LGHNA, CDR2 YSLEER. The CDR3 nucleotides are TGCGCCAGCAGCCAAGTTATTTCTAGTTGGGAGACCCAGTACTTC. This translates into CASSQVISSWETQYF.

The chain combines TRBV6-4 with TRBJ2-2, with D possibly TRBD2 on 6 matching bases. The CDR3 runs 15 residues. Trimming took 4 bases from V and 6 from J, leaving 15 bases between them. Germline loops: CDR1 MRHNA, CDR2 SNTAGT. Here the CDR3 DNA reads TGTGCCAGCAGTGTTTTCCAGGCGGGGCCCGGGGAGCTGTTTTTT. This translates into CASSVFQAGPGELFF.

V and J are TRBV29-1 and TRBJ1-4, with D possibly matching TRBD1 (6 bases). Trimming removed 4 bases from V and 6 bases from J, with 12 bases in between. The CDR3 is 13 residues long. Germline V gene data show CDR1 as SQVTM and CDR2 as ANQGSEA. The CDR3 loop reads CSVVTGWDEKLFF. Written as DNA, the CDR3 is TGCAGCGTTGTAACAGGGTGGGATGAAAAACTGTTTTTT.

The V gene is TRBV4-3, the J gene TRBJ2-5; 8 nucleotides align to TRBD1. In germline, CDR1 is LGHNA, CDR2 YSLEER. The V and J ends lost 1 base and 5 bases, in that order; junction bases with no gene match: 6. This CDR3 has 15 residues. The CDR3 DNA sequence: TGCGCCAGCAGCCAAGGCACAGGGGGTCTGGAGACCCAGTACTTC. This gives the protein CASSQGTGGLETQYF.

The chain recombines TRBV18 with TRBJ2-3; possibly TRBD2 for D (6 bases). The CDR3 contains 16 residues. V shed 3 bases and J shed 5 bases, with 18 bases lying between them. CDR1 is KGHSH and CDR2 is LQKENI in the germline V gene. In DNA form, the CDR3 reads TGTGCCAGCTCACCCAGGAGGGCTAGTTCATTAGATACGCAGTATTTT. As protein: CASSPRRASSLDTQYF.

The V and J genes are TRBV7-2 and TRBJ2-7, with 15 bases lining up with TRBD2. CDR3 size: 16 residues. The trim removed 1 base at V and 4 bases at J, leaving 2 bases unmatched. In germline, CDR1 is SGHTA, CDR2 FQGNSA. CDR3 sequence: CASSLGGTSGRYEQYF. CDR3 DNA sequence: TGTGCCAGCAGCTTAGGTGGGACTAGCGGGAGGTACGAGCAGTACTTC. Looking up the rest from reference TRBV7-2 and TRBJ2-7 gives the full variable domain: GAGVSQSPSNKVTEKGKDVELRCDPISGHTALYWYRQSLGQGLEFLIYFQGNSAPDKSGLPSDRFSAERTGGSVSTLTIQRTQQEDSAVYLCASSLGGTSGRYEQYFGPGTRLTVT.

The CDR3 nucleotides are TGCGCCAGCAGCCTACCGACAGGGGCGAACACCGGGGAGCTGTTTTTT. Amino acid sequence: CASSLPTGANTGELFF. J is TRBJ2-2 and V is TRBV5-1; 8 bases align to TRBD1. The length of the CDR3 is 16 residues. The junction had 5 bases not matched to a gene; V was cut back by 4 bases and J by 0 bases. The germline gives CDR1 SGHRS, CDR2 YFSETQ.